Below, 21 T cell receptor beta chains from the same sample are listed, as sequenced in a study of shared clonotypes between healthy human individuals. Method: immunoSEQ multiplex PCR; TCRdb's copy keeps in-frame clones and lacks some. Seen here are 2 million to 2.5 million clones, over 85% observed once, and the top ten hold about 0.39%. Input material: naive CD4+ T cells from PBMCs. Subset defined: CD45RA+ positively selected. All receptors derive from a young man in good health. Some clones in this sample may be carry-over from other donors' samples.

The V gene is TRBV18, the J gene TRBJ2-5; D possibly corresponds to TRBD2 (6 bases). The J call may be faulty, since TRBJ2-7 better matches the DNA end. Germline assignment: CDR1 KGHSH and CDR2 LQKENI. The CDR3 runs to 15 residues. The CDR3 reads CASSPPLAKSYEQYF. The CDR3 nucleotides are TGTGCCAGCTCACCCCCTCTAGCGAAATCCTACGAGCAGTACTTC.

This clone was recorded once. The sample has other DNA sequences that encode this CDR3 too. The V and J genes are TRBV28 and TRBJ1-6; D is ambiguous. The CDR3 has 13 residues. CDR1 and CDR2 from the germline V gene are MDHEN and SYDVKM. Trimming took off 5 bases at V and 10 bases at J, with 12 bases between the two ends. In DNA form, the CDR3 reads TGTGCCAGCAGTCCAGGAGTGGGCTCACCCCTCCACTTT. Translation: CASSPGVGSPLHF.

This CDR3 reads CASSPIDPTNSGNTIYF. The CDR3 DNA sequence: TGTGCCAGCAGCCCGATTGACCCAACAAACTCTGGAAACACCATATATTTT. The chain recombines TRBV9 with TRBJ1-3; D gene uncertain. The CDR3 consists of 17 residues. The V gene lost 4 bases and the J gene lost 0 bases, with 17 bases spanning the gap. Looked up from germline, CDR1 is SGDLS and CDR2 is YYNGEE. The full variable domain, rest sourced from reference TRBV9 and TRBJ1-3, is DSGVTQTPKHLITATGQRVTLRCSPRSGDLSVYWYQQSLDQGLQFLIQYYNGEERAKGNILERFSAQQFPDLHSELNLSSLELGDSALYFCASSPIDPTNSGNTIYFGEGSWLTVV.

The rearrangement uses TRBV7-2 and TRBJ1-2, with 9 bases identical to TRBD1. The CDR3 consists of 16 residues. Germline CDR1 SGHTA, CDR2 FQGNSA. Trimming at V came to 5 bases and at J to 6 bases, leaving 13 bases not matched to a gene. CDR3 residues: CASSRTYSTGGDGYTF. As DNA, the CDR3 is TGTGCCAGCAGCCGAACCTACTCTACAGGGGGCGATGGCTACACCTTC.

The rearrangement links TRBV28 to TRBJ2-7; D is unclear. In germline, CDR1 is MDHEN, CDR2 SYDVKM. Trimming stripped 2 bases from V and 2 bases from J, with 10 bases between. CDR3 length equals 14 residues. The CDR3 DNA follows: TGTGCCAGCAGTTTAGAATTCAGTACCTACGAGCAGTACTTC. Translation gives CASSLEFSTYEQYF.

A remark on this clone: The same CDR3 also results from other DNA sequences found in this sample. V usage is TRBV18 and J usage is TRBJ2-5; a weak D match, TRBD2 (6 bases). The germline V gene has CDR1 KGHSH and CDR2 LQKENI. With 4 bases removed from V and 1 base from J, the gap between germline ends came to 7 bases. CDR3 size: 13 residues. The CDR3 nucleotides read TGTGCCAGCTCACGGGACTTCCAAGAGACCCAGTACTTC. This sequence encodes CASSRDFQETQYF.

The gene calls are TRBV30 and TRBJ2-3; 11 bases are a match to TRBD2. From germline, CDR1 is GTSNPN and CDR2 SVGIG (reference sequence). V lost 4 bases and J lost 8; bases outside the gene matches: 11. CDR3 length: 15 residues. In DNA, the CDR3 is TGTGCCTGGATCGCCGGGACTAGCGGTCTTAGTACGCAGTATTTT. Residues: CAWIAGTSGLSTQYF.

The rearrangement joins TRBV7-9 to TRBJ1-5; no reliable D call. Germline CDR1 SEHNR, CDR2 FQNEAQ (reference sequence). This CDR3 is built from 13 residues. With 2 bases removed from V and 5 bases from J, the gap between germline ends came to 7 bases. CDR3 amino acids: CASSLTPYQPQHF. In DNA form, the CDR3 reads TGTGCCAGCAGCTTAACCCCTTATCAGCCCCAGCATTTT.

V and J are TRBV6-4 and TRBJ2-5, with TRBD1 identical over 8 bases. CDR3 length: 15 amino acids. Germline CDR1 is MRHNA and CDR2 is SNTAGT. V lost 2 bases to trimming and J lost 6 bases; unmatched junction nucleotides: 8. DNA for the CDR3: TGTGCCAGCAGTGACCACAGGGGGGAACCTAAGACCCAGTACTTC. Translation gives CASSDHRGEPKTQYF.

This clone showed up just once. The chain links TRBV5-1 to TRBJ2-1; D possibly corresponds to TRBD2 (5 bases). The CDR3 length is 14 residues. Germline V gives CDR1 SGHRS, CDR2 YFSETQ. Trimming left V 7 bases short and J 1 base short, with 12 bases between. The CDR3 protein is CASASGMSYNEQFF. CDR3 nucleotide sequence: TGCGCCAGCGCTTCCGGGATGTCCTACAATGAGCAGTTCTTC.

The chain is built from TRBV2 and TRBJ2-5; 10 bases match TRBD1. Germline CDR1 is SNHLY and CDR2 is FYNNEI. Trimming took 6 bases from V and 5 from J; bases not matched to a gene: 12. The CDR3 runs 16 residues. The CDR3: CASRRGSTGGRETQYF. The CDR3 coding sequence is TGTGCCAGCAGGAGGGGGTCGACAGGGGGCCGGGAGACCCAGTACTTC.

The chain has TRBV6-5 and TRBJ1-5; 7 bases fit TRBD1. Germline-derived CDR1 and CDR2 are MNHEY and SVGAGI. This CDR3 region has 15 residues. V was pared by 4 bases and J by 8 bases, with 11 bases of the junction left unmatched. The CDR3 nucleotides read TGTGCCAGCAGTTCCCGACAGGGTAGACAAAAGCCCCAGCATTTT. The encoded protein is CASSSRQGRQKPQHF.

The chain uses TRBV7-8 and TRBJ2-3; TRBD1 matches 9 bases. This CDR3 contains 16 residues. The trim removed 3 bases at V and 5 bases at J, leaving 9 bases unmatched. Germline CDR1 is SGHVS and CDR2 is FQNEAQ. The CDR3 bases are TGTGCCAGCAGCTTCAGGACAGGGGTTTCGAGAGATACGCAGTATTTT. Protein sequence: CASSFRTGVSRDTQYF.

The rearrangement joins TRBV7-3 to TRBJ2-1, with TRBD1 as a possible D gene (5 bases). CDR3 length: 15 amino acids. Germline CDR1 SGHTA, CDR2 FQGTGA. V lost 0 bases and J lost 9, with 15 bases in between. Written as DNA, the CDR3 is TGTGCCAGCAGCTTAACCCGGCAGGGCCCCTTTGAGCAGTTCTTC. Its protein is CASSLTRQGPFEQFF.

The chain links TRBV2 to TRBJ1-3; TRBD1 might be the D (5 bases). The germline V and J ends were trimmed by 6 bases and 6 bases, with 12 bases remaining between them. Per germline, CDR1 SNHLY and CDR2 FYNNEI. The CDR3 has 13 amino acids. CDR3 bases: TGTGCCAGCAGGGCCGACAGCCAAAACACCATATATTTT. This sequence encodes CASRADSQNTIYF.

This chain connects TRBV7-2 to TRBJ2-6, with D hard to call. Germline V CDR1 and CDR2: SGHTA, FQGNSA. V was trimmed by 5 bases and J by 0 bases, leaving 5 bases between them. The CDR3 spans 14 residues. In nucleotides, the CDR3 is TGTGCCAGCAGCCGGACCTCTGGGGCCAACGTCCTGACTTTC. It specifies CASSRTSGANVLTF.

The chain carries TRBV5-4 and TRBJ2-7; a weak D match, TRBD2 (5 bases). This CDR3 region has 12 residues. The germline V gene encodes CDR1 SGHNT and CDR2 YYREEE (reference sequence). With 4 bases removed from V and 7 bases from J, the gap between germline ends came to 12 bases. In DNA form, the CDR3 reads TGTGCCAGCAGCCTGGTTGCGGGTGAGCAGTACTTC. Its protein is CASSLVAGEQYF.

The V call is TRBV10-3, the J call TRBJ1-4, with D maybe TRBD1 (6 bases). The V end lost 7 bases, the J end lost 7 bases, and 13 bases lay between the germline ends. Germline loops: CDR1 ENHRY, CDR2 SYGVKD. The CDR3 spans 13 residues. The CDR3 is CAIMAGEGEKLFF. The CDR3 nucleotides are TGTGCCATCATGGCAGGGGAGGGTGAAAAACTGTTTTTT.

The chain links TRBV7-8 to TRBJ2-1, with D hard to call. Germline V gives CDR1 SGHVS, CDR2 FQNEAQ. V was cut by 3 bases and J by 8 bases, with 11 bases left in between. The CDR3 consists of 13 residues. CDR3: CASSFLQFYEQFF. In DNA form, the CDR3 reads TGTGCCAGCAGCTTCCTTCAATTCTATGAGCAGTTCTTC.

The chain combines TRBV28 with TRBJ2-1; 7 bases map to TRBD2. The CDR3 totals 18 residues. The germline CDR1 and CDR2 sequences are MDHEN and SYDVKM. The ends lost 1 base at V and 0 bases at J; junction bases unmatched: 9. DNA of the CDR3: TGTGCCAGCAGTTTATTTCGGCTAGCGGATTCCTCCTACAATGAGCAGTTCTTC. Amino acids: CASSLFRLADSSYNEQFF. The full variable domain, with the rest looked up from reference TRBV28 and TRBJ2-1, is DVKVTQSSRYLVKRTGEKVFLECVQDMDHENMFWYRQDPGLGLRLIYFSYDVKMKEKGDIPEGYSVSREKKERFSLILESASTNQTSMYLCASSLFRLADSSYNEQFFGPGTRLTVL.

The V call is TRBV7-9, the J call TRBJ2-7; perhaps TRBD1 as D (5 bases). The CDR3 runs to 14 residues. CDR1 and CDR2 (germline): SEHNR, FQNEAQ (reference sequence). V lost 5 bases and J lost 2, with 13 bases in between. CDR3 DNA sequence: TGTGCCAGCAGCCGAGGTGAAGGGGCCTACGAGCAGTACTTC. It specifies CASSRGEGAYEQYF.